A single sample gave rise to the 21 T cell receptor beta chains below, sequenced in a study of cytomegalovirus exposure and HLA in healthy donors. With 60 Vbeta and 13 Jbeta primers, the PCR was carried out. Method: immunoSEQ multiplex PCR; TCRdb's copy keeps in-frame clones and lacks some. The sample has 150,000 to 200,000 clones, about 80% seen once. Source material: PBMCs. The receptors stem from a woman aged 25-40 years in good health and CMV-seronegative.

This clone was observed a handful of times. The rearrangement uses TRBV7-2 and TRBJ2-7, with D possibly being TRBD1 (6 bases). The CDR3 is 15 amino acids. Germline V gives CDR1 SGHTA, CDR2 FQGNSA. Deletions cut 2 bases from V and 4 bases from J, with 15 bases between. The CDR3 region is CASSLNTDSTYEQYF. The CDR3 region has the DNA TGTGCCAGCAGCTTAAACACGGACAGTACTTACGAGCAGTACTTC.

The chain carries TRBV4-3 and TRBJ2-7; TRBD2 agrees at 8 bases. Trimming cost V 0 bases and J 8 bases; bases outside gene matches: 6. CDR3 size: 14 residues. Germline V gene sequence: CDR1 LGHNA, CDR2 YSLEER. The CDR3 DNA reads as TGCGCCAGCAGCCAAGATATGGGACTAGGGAAGCAGTACTTC. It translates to CASSQDMGLGKQYF.

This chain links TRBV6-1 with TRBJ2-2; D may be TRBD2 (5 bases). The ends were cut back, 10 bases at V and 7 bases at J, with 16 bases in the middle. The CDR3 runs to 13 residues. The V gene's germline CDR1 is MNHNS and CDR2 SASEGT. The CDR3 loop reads CATRRGLNGELFF. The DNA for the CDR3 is TGTGCCACCCGCCGGGGATTGAACGGGGAGCTGTTTTTT.

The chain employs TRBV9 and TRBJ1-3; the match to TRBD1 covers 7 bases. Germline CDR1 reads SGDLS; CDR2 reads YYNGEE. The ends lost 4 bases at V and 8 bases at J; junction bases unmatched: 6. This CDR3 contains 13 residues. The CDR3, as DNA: TGTGCCAGCAGCTTAGACAGGGCGGACACCATATATTTT. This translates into CASSLDRADTIYF.

The CDR3 sequence is CASSPGERGNGELFF. The CDR3, as DNA: TGTGCCAGCAGCCCTGGCGAGCGGGGTAATGGGGAGCTGTTTTTT. The rearrangement joins TRBV4-2 to TRBJ2-2, with 7 bases that match TRBD2. The length of the CDR3 is 15 residues. J gave up 8 bases and V 4 bases, and 10 bases lay outside the gene matches. Germline CDR1 LGHNA, CDR2 YNFKEQ.

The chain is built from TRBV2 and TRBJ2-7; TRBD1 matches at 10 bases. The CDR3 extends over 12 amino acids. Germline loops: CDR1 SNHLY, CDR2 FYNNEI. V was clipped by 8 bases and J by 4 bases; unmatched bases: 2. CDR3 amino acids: CASGGQGYEQYF. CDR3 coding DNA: TGTGCCAGCGGGGGACAGGGGTACGAGCAGTACTTC.

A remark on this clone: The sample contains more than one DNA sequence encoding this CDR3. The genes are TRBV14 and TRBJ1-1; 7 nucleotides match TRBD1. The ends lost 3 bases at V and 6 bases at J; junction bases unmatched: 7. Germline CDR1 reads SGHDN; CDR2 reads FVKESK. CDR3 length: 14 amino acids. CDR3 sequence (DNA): TGTGCCAGCAGCCAGACAGGGTTGGGCGCTGAAGCTTTCTTT. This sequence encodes CASSQTGLGAEAFF. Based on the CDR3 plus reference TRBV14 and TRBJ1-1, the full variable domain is EAGVTQFPSHSVIEKGQTVTLRCDPISGHDNLYWYRRVMGKEIKFLLHFVKESKQDESGMPNNRFLAERTGGTYSTLKVQPAELEDSGVYFCASSQTGLGAEAFFGQGTRLTVV.

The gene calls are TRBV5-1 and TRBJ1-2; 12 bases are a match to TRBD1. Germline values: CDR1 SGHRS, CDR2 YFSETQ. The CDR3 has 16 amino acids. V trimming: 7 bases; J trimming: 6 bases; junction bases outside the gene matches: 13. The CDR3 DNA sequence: TGCGCCAGCCGGTCCGCCGGGACAGGGGGCTGGGATGGCTACACCTTC. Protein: CASRSAGTGGWDGYTF.

CDR3 nucleotide sequence: TGTGCCAGCAGCCCCCGGGGAGGGGTCGTGACAACTAATGAAAAACTGTTTTTT. Protein product: CASSPRGGVVTTNEKLFF. The genes are TRBV7-9 and TRBJ1-4; D perhaps matches TRBD1 (5 bases). The CDR3 has 18 amino acids. Germline-derived CDR1 and CDR2 are SEHNR and FQNEAQ (reference sequence). V was cut by 5 bases and J by 0 bases, with 19 bases left in between.

DNA for the CDR3: TGCGCCAGCAGCTTGGAGACTAGCGGGGGCTATGCCTACGAGCAGTACTTC. Protein product: CASSLETSGGYAYEQYF. The J gene is TRBJ2-7, the V gene TRBV5-1; 12 bases line up with TRBD2. This CDR3 is built from 17 residues. Per germline, CDR1 SGHRS and CDR2 YFSETQ. V gave up 0 bases and J gave up 2 bases; unmatched junction bases: 6.

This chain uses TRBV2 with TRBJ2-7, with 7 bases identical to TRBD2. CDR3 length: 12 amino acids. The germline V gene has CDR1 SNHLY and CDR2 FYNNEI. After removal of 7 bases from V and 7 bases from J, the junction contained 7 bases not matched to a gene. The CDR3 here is CASKRGEGEQYF. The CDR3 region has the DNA TGTGCCAGCAAACGGGGGGAGGGAGAGCAGTACTTC.

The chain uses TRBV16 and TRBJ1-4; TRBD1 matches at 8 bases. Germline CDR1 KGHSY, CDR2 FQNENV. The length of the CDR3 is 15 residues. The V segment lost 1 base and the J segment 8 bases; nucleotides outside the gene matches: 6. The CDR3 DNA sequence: TGTGCCAGCAGCCAATTCGGCAGGGGGCTCGAAAAACTGTTTTTT. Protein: CASSQFGRGLEKLFF.

CDR3: CASSQEGSGGPNIQYF. DNA for the CDR3: TGTGCCAGCAGCCAAGAGGGTAGCGGGGGGCCAAACATTCAGTACTTC. The rearrangement links TRBV4-2 to TRBJ2-4; 10 nucleotides align to TRBD2. The CDR3 consists of 16 residues. CDR1 is LGHNA, CDR2 YNFKEQ, per germline. V trimming: 0 bases; J trimming: 6 bases; junction bases outside the gene matches: 5.

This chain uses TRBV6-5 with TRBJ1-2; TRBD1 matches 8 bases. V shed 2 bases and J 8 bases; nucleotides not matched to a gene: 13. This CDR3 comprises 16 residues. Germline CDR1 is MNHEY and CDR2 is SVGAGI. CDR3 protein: CASSYRPWTGPRGYTF. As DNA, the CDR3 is TGTGCCAGCAGTTACCGACCGTGGACAGGGCCCAGAGGCTACACCTTC.

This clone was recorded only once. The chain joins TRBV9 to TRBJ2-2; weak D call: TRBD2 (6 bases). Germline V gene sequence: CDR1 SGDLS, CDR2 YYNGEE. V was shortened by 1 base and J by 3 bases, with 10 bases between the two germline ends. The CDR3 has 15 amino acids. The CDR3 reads CASSVRGSDTGELFF. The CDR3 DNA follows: TGTGCCAGCAGCGTACGGGGGTCGGACACCGGGGAGCTGTTTTTT.

The CDR3 DNA sequence: TGTGCCACCAGCAGGGGTCGGGACGGCGGGGGGGACGGGGAGCAGTTCTTC. As protein: CATSRGRDGGGDGEQFF. The chain combines TRBV15 with TRBJ2-1; 9 nucleotides agree with TRBD2. V shed 3 bases and J 10 bases; nucleotides not matched to a gene: 16. Germline values: CDR1 LNHNV, CDR2 YYDKDF (reference sequence). The CDR3 consists of 17 residues.

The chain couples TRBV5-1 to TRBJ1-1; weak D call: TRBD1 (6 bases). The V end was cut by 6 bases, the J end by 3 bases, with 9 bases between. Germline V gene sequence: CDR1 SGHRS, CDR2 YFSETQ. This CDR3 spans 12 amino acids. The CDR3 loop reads CASNSGDTEAFF. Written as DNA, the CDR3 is TGCGCCAGCAATTCAGGGGACACTGAAGCTTTCTTT. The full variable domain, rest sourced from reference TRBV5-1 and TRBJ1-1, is KAGVTQTPRYLIKTRGQQVTLSCSPISGHRSVSWYQQTPGQGLQFLFEYFSETQRNKGNFPGRFSGRQFSNSRSEMNVSTLELGDSALYLCASNSGDTEAFFGQGTRLTVV.

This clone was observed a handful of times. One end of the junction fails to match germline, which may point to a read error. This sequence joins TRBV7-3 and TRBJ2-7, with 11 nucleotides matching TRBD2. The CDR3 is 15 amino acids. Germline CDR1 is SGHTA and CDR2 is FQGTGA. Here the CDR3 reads CASSLTSGGYYEQYF. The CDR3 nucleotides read TGTGCCAGCAGCCTAACTAGCGGGGGATACTACGAGCAGTACTTC.

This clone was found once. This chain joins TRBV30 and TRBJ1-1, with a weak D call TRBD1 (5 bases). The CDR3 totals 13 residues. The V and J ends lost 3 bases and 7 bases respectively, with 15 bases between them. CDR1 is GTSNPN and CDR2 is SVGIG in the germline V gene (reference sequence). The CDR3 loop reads CAWSVGGVSEAFF. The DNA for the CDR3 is TGTGCCTGGAGCGTGGGAGGGGTGAGTGAAGCTTTCTTT.

CDR3 in amino acids: CASMGQPNTEAFF. In nucleotides, the CDR3 is TGCGCCAGCATGGGACAGCCGAACACTGAAGCTTTCTTT. The rearrangement links TRBV10-1 to TRBJ1-1, with 7 nucleotides matching TRBD1. Germline CDR1 is WNHNN and CDR2 is SYGVQD (reference sequence). This CDR3 spans 13 amino acids. Unmatched junction bases numbered 3, after V lost 7 bases and J lost 1 base.

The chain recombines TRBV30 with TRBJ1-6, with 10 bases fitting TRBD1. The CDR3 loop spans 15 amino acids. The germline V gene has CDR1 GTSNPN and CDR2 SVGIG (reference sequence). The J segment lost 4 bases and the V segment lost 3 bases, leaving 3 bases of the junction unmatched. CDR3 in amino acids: CAWRTGGGYNSPLHF. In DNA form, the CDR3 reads TGTGCCTGGAGGACAGGGGGCGGGTATAATTCACCCCTCCACTTT.